The 13 T cell receptor beta chains below were found in one sample sequenced in a study of CD8+CD57+ T cells in acquired aplastic anemia. Patients chosen for sequencing had shown CD8+CD57+ cell expansion by flow cytometry. Profiles of TCR beta VDJ and CDR3 were generated from a genomic DNA template. One entry per CDR3 protein, called by TCRdb with MiXCR from the reads. The sample has around 250,000 distinct CDR3 sequences, approximately 79% seen once; the top ten hold around 40%. The material sequenced was sorted CD4+, CD8+, or CD8+CD57+ T cells (not recorded which) from PBMCs. These receptors all stem from a human donor with aplastic anemia.

CDR3 sequence reads: CASSLGAGKRSPLHF. The CDR3 DNA sequence: TGTGCCAGCAGCTTGGGCGCGGGAAAGCGATCCCCTCTCCACTTT. The rearrangement joins TRBV9 to TRBJ1-6, with D unclear. V was pared by 4 bases and J by 16 bases, with 24 bases between. Germline CDR1 and CDR2: SGDLS and YYNGEE. The length of the CDR3 is 15 residues.

A single count supports this clonotype. The chain joins TRBV7-9 to TRBJ1-4, with 12 nucleotides matching TRBD1. Germline V CDR1 and CDR2: SEHNR, FQNEAQ (reference sequence). The CDR3 spans 14 residues. The trim removed 5 bases at V and 10 bases at J, leaving 5 bases unmatched. CDR3 region: CASSPGTGGGKLFF. In DNA form, the CDR3 reads TGTGCCAGCAGCCCCGGGACAGGGGGCGGAAAACTGTTTTTT.

This clonotype has a handful of counts. CDR3 protein: CASSLELTEAFF. The CDR3 nucleotides are TGTGCCAGCAGCTTAGAGCTAACAGAAGCTTTCTTT. V is TRBV11-3 and J is TRBJ1-1; D not resolved. The CDR3 loop spans 12 amino acids. V lost 0 bases to trimming and J lost 8 bases, with 7 bases between them. Germline V CDR1 and CDR2: SGHNT, YENEEA.

The rearrangement uses TRBV12-3 or TRBV12-4 and TRBJ2-6; D is possibly TRBD1 or TRBD2 (5 bases each). Trimming stripped 7 bases from V and 18 bases from J, with 13 bases between. CDR3 size: 10 residues. The CDR3 DNA sequence: TGTGCCAGCAAGGGGACGGGACCGACTTTC. Its protein is CASKGTGPTF.

In DNA form, the CDR3 reads TGTGCCAGTACTCCAGGGGGGGCGATGGAATATGGCTACACCTTC. It translates to CASTPGGAMEYGYTF. J is TRBJ1-2 and V is TRBV19, with 7 bases identical to TRBD1. J was trimmed by 5 bases and V by 7 bases; bases with no gene match: 13. The CDR3 spans 15 residues. Per germline, CDR1 LNHDA and CDR2 SQIVND (reference sequence). The complete variable domain, with remaining parts taken from reference TRBV19 and TRBJ1-2, reads DGGITQSPKYLFRKEGQNVTLSCEQNLNHDAMYWYRQDPGQGLRLIYYSQIVNDFQKGDIAEGYSVSREKKESFPLTVTSAQKNPTAFYLCASTPGGAMEYGYTFGSGTRLTVV.

V gene TRBV7-9 combines with J gene TRBJ1-6; a possible D gene is TRBD1 (5 bases). This CDR3 is built from 16 residues. V was cut by 3 bases and J by 11 bases, with 20 bases left in between. From germline, CDR1 is SEHNR and CDR2 FQNEAQ (reference sequence). CDR3 in amino acids: CASSLGEGGWSAPLHF. CDR3 DNA: TGTGCCAGCAGCTTGGGGGAGGGCGGCTGGAGTGCACCCCTCCACTTT.

V usage is TRBV7-2 and J usage is TRBJ2-7; 8 bases are shared with TRBD1. The CDR3 consists of 16 residues. CDR1 is SGHTA, CDR2 FQGNSA, per germline. The junction had 17 bases not matched to a gene; V was cut back by 3 bases and J by 10 bases. For the CDR3, the DNA is TGTGCCAGCAGCTTGCCAGGGGGCGCCGACCATGGCTACCAGTACGTC. This gives the protein CASSLPGGADHGYQYV.

Notes on this clonotype: Mismatch with germline at one junction end may stem from a read error. This chain links TRBV7-8 with TRBJ2-1, with D possibly matching TRBD1 (5 bases). The CDR3 is 14 residues long. Germline CDR1 reads SGHVS; CDR2 reads FQNEAQ. Written as DNA, the CDR3 is TGTGCCAGCAGTTCGACGTGGGGCTACAATGCGCAGTTCTTC. Protein: CASSSTWGYNAQFF.

With regard to this clonotype: Relative to the germline gene, one junction end is altered; a read error may explain this. V is TRBV7-6 and J is TRBJ2-3; 10 bases map to TRBD2. Germline V gene lookup returns CDR1 SGHVS and CDR2 FNYEAQ. The CDR3 totals 14 residues. In DNA form, the CDR3 reads TGTGCTAGCAGCTTAGCGGGGGGTCCTGATACGTTGTTTTTT. This translates into CASSLAGGPDTLFF.

The chain employs TRBV7-9 and TRBJ2-1; tentative D call: TRBD2 (7 bases). Germline loops: CDR1 SEHNR, CDR2 FQNEAQ (reference sequence). Trimming shortened V by 1 base and J by 9 bases, and 19 bases separated the two germline ends. This CDR3 is built from 16 residues. The CDR3 loop reads CASSLVPGGLFFEQFF. DNA for the CDR3: TGTGCCAGCAGCTTAGTACCCGGGGGGCTGTTTTTTGAGCAGTTCTTC.

This chain links TRBV7-2 with TRBJ2-3; D remains ambiguous. The J call is in doubt because the DNA end fits TRBJ1-5 better. The germline CDR1 and CDR2 sequences are SGHTA and FQGNSA. The CDR3 has 14 residues. CDR3 amino acids: CASSLTGGPNTQHF. The DNA for the CDR3 is TGTGCCAGCAGCTTGACTGGCGGTCCCAATACGCAGCATTTT.

The CDR3 is CASSLAGAANTESFF. The CDR3 DNA follows: TGTGCCAGCAGCTTAGCGGGAGCAGCCAATACGGAGTCTTTCTTT. The chain uses TRBV7-2 and TRBJ1-1; D not certain. Germline CDR1 reads SGHTA; CDR2 reads FQGNSA. The length of the CDR3 is 15 residues. Trimming removed 0 bases from V and 12 bases from J, with 20 bases in between. Full variable domain (outside the CDR3, taken from reference TRBV7-2 and TRBJ1-1): GAGVSQSPSNKVTEKGKDVELRCDPISGHTALYWYRQSLGQGLEFLIYFQGNSAPDKSGLPSDRFSAERTGGSVSTLTIQRTQQEDSAVYLCASSLAGAANTESFFGQGTRLTVV.

This clonotype has only one observation. The V gene is TRBV12-3 or TRBV12-4, the J gene TRBJ2-1; D not certain. The CDR3 contains 16 residues. V gave up 3 bases and J gave up 8 bases, with 20 bases separating them. DNA for the CDR3: TGTGCCAGCAGTTTCCAAAGGCAAGAGACCCAGTATGAGCAGTTCTTC. It specifies CASSFQRQETQYEQFF.